The text below deals with one TCR beta chain. What it recognizes is unknown. TCRdb recomputed calls from the RT-PCR reads with MiXCR, one row per CDR3 protein. The sample lists some 1,300 distinct CDR3 sequences, roughly 82% occurring once. CDR1 and CDR2 (germline): SQVTM, ANQGSEA. Trimming removed 4 bases at V and 1 base at J, with 11 bases between. This CDR3 region has 13 residues. The data belong to a study of yellow fever vaccine responses in identical twins. Findings and caveats of the study: Twins reportedly had a vaccine T cell response that seemed partly convergent, partly personalized.

The sequencing here drew on T cells from blood (PBMCs), unsorted or a sorted subset (not recorded which), taken before or after yellow fever vaccination (not recorded which). This chain joins TRBV29-1 and TRBJ2-7, with a tentative D call TRBD2 (5 bases). This receptor was obtained from a woman between 18 and 29 years old who received the yellow fever vaccine. CDR3 nucleotide sequence: TGCAGCGTTGGAGGAGGTATTTCCTACGAGCAGTACTTC. Protein: CSVGGGISYEQYF.